Shown below are 4 T cell receptor beta chains from a single sample sequenced in a study of blood T cell repertoires in COVID-19. The method was immunoSEQ multiplex PCR; TCRdb's version includes in-frame clones alone and lacks a portion of them. The sample shows about 490,000 clones, roughly 85% of them seen only once. The specimen sequenced was peripheral blood. The receptors were gathered from a human donor in a cohort sampled during active COVID-19.

The chain carries TRBV7-2 and TRBJ2-1; 10 bases fit TRBD2. Germline CDR1 reads SGHTA; CDR2 reads FQGNSA. Germline trimming cut 1 base from V and 5 bases from J; bases unmatched to any gene: 5. The CDR3 sequence is 16 residues long. The CDR3 loop is CASSLVWTSGNNEQFF. The CDR3 DNA sequence: TGTGCCAGCAGCTTAGTTTGGACTAGCGGAAACAATGAGCAGTTCTTC.

V is TRBV24-1 and J is TRBJ1-2; a possible D gene is TRBD1 (5 bases). Trimming removed 5 bases from V and 4 bases from J, with 10 bases in between. The CDR3 spans 13 residues. Germline CDR1 is KGHDR and CDR2 is SFDVKD. The CDR3 region is CATSVGRGYGYTF. CDR3 sequence (DNA): TGTGCCACCAGTGTTGGTAGGGGCTATGGCTACACCTTC.

The CDR3 reads CASSQTGSSNQPQHF. The CDR3, as DNA: TGCGCCAGCAGCCAGACAGGGTCTAGCAATCAGCCCCAGCATTTT. This chain connects TRBV4-3 to TRBJ1-5; 7 nucleotides line up with TRBD1. V lost 3 bases, J lost 0 bases, and 2 bases stayed unmatched. CDR3 size: 15 residues. Germline values: CDR1 LGHNA, CDR2 YSLEER.

The chain uses TRBV10-3 and TRBJ2-2; D remains unclear. The CDR3 contains 16 residues. V lost 8 bases and J lost 0, with 16 bases in between. Per the germline V gene, CDR1 is ENHRY and CDR2 is SYGVKD. For the CDR3, the DNA is TGTGCCATCCCACGGTTTCCCGGTTCGAACACCGGGGAGCTGTTTTTT. Protein product: CAIPRFPGSNTGELFF.